Listed below are T cell receptor beta chains from one sample, sequenced in a study of blood T cell repertoires in COVID-19. The repertoire was sequenced with immunoSEQ multiplex PCR; TCRdb's copy has only in-frame clones and lacks some. The data show some 200,000 clones, 85% seen once. The sample was peripheral blood. All receptors come from a man aged 45-65 years who had recovered from COVID-19. Both conserved end residues are part of each CDR3. Clone sizes are given selectively: once, few, many, or a class where the clone is expanded.

V gene: TRBV28
J gene: TRBJ1-2
clone size: NA
CDR3 protein: CASSPANYGYTF

V gene: TRBV11-2
J gene: TRBJ1-1
clone size: NA
CDR3 protein: CASSVQGTKAFF

V gene: TRBV4-1
J gene: TRBJ2-7
clone size: NA
CDR3 protein: CASSQEGGRTYEQYF

V gene: TRBV3-1/TRBV3-2
J gene: TRBJ1-5
clone size: NA
CDR3 protein: CASGWTGGNQPQHF

V gene: TRBV7-2
J gene: TRBJ2-7
clone size: NA
CDR3 protein: CASSLTSMQEQYF

V gene: TRBV28
J gene: TRBJ1-1
clone size: once
CDR3 protein: CASSFSGGAGTEAFF

V gene: TRBV27
J gene: TRBJ2-1
clone size: NA
CDR3 protein: CASSLWTSRRPALEQFF

V gene: TRBV19
J gene: TRBJ2-7
clone size: NA
CDR3 protein: CASSIGVGLAGTYEQYF

V gene: TRBV7-2
J gene: TRBJ1-3
clone size: NA
CDR3 protein: CASNPGTDGREGNTIYF

V gene: TRBV28
J gene: TRBJ2-1
clone size: NA
CDR3 protein: CASSSAGTSGYNEQFF

V gene: TRBV10-3
J gene: TRBJ2-7
clone size: NA
CDR3 protein: CAISEEAYEQYF

V gene: TRBV9
J gene: TRBJ1-1
clone size: NA
CDR3 protein: CASSAREGAQGTEAFF

V gene: TRBV30
J gene: TRBJ1-5
clone size: NA
CDR3 protein: CAWRQPDSRNQPQHF

V gene: TRBV27
J gene: TRBJ2-2
clone size: NA
CDR3 protein: CASSLNTGELFF

V gene: TRBV28
J gene: TRBJ1-5
clone size: NA
CDR3 protein: CASSFGTGYQPQHF

V gene: TRBV6-5
J gene: TRBJ1-2
clone size: NA
CDR3 protein: CASSYKRGNYGYTF

V gene: TRBV19
J gene: TRBJ2-1
clone size: NA
CDR3 protein: CASSPGLAGVNEQFF

V gene: TRBV5-4
J gene: TRBJ2-7
clone size: NA
CDR3 protein: CASRAGAGMTYEQYF

V gene: TRBV7-8
J gene: TRBJ2-7
clone size: NA
CDR3 protein: CASRNQGANYEQYF

V gene: TRBV19
J gene: TRBJ1-5
clone size: NA
CDR3 protein: CASSIGRGAVQPQHF

V gene: TRBV5-6
J gene: TRBJ1-2
clone size: once
CDR3 protein: CASSLGGQNNYGYTF

V gene: TRBV10-2
J gene: TRBJ2-1
clone size: NA
CDR3 protein: CASSEVGKRGYNEQFF

V gene: TRBV6-5
J gene: TRBJ2-1
clone size: NA
CDR3 protein: CATALVSYNEQFF

V gene: TRBV19
J gene: TRBJ2-7
clone size: NA
CDR3 protein: CASSSPGTVFYEQYF

V gene: TRBV28
J gene: TRBJ2-3
clone size: few
CDR3 protein: CASSRIGTSGFSLRTDTQYF

V gene: TRBV29-1
J gene: TRBJ2-1
clone size: NA
CDR3 protein: CSVASNRDRGQFF

V gene: TRBV5-6
J gene: TRBJ2-1
clone size: NA
CDR3 protein: CASSFRTGRNEQFF

V gene: TRBV19
J gene: TRBJ2-1
clone size: NA
CDR3 protein: CASRDKSSYNEQFF

V gene: TRBV11-2
J gene: TRBJ2-4
clone size: NA
CDR3 protein: CASSLDQGKNIQYF

V gene: TRBV28
J gene: TRBJ2-7
clone size: NA
CDR3 protein: CASTGGLAEQYF

V gene: TRBV19
J gene: TRBJ2-1
clone size: NA
CDR3 protein: CARREGRTGRVEQFF

V gene: TRBV6-1
J gene: TRBJ2-7
clone size: NA
CDR3 protein: CASSEGQTSSYEQYF

V gene: TRBV4-2
J gene: TRBJ2-1
clone size: few
CDR3 protein: CASSLRQGNYNEQFF

V gene: TRBV28
J gene: TRBJ2-7
clone size: NA
CDR3 protein: CASSPLGMVYGQYF

V gene: TRBV7-9
J gene: TRBJ2-1
clone size: NA
CDR3 protein: CASSFFRTSGKNEQFF

V gene: TRBV2
J gene: TRBJ2-2
clone size: NA
CDR3 protein: CASAGRGNAGELFF